Each of the 20 T cell receptor beta chains below was sequenced from the same sample in a study of blood T cell repertoires in COVID-19. Assay: immunoSEQ multiplex PCR; the TCRdb copy retains only in-frame clones and omits some. This table has under 200,000 clones, approximately 92% appearing once. The specimen was peripheral blood. These receptors were obtained from a man aged 50 to 59 with acute or convalescent COVID-19.

The count of this clone is one. The CDR3 nucleotides read TGTGCCAGCAGCCCGGGACAGGGGGTCCCGGGGCAGTTCTTC. This codes for CASSPGQGVPGQFF. The chain joins TRBV7-2 to TRBJ2-1; 11 nucleotides align to TRBD1. The length of the CDR3 is 14 residues. With 5 bases clipped from V and 12 bases from J, the junction kept 9 bases outside the gene matches. Germline V gene sequence: CDR1 SGHTA, CDR2 FQGNSA. The full variable domain, in which reference TRBV7-2 and TRBJ2-1 provide the parts outside the CDR3, is GAGVSQSPSNKVTEKGKDVELRCDPISGHTALYWYRQSLGQGLEFLIYFQGNSAPDKSGLPSDRFSAERTGGSVSTLTIQRTQQEDSAVYLCASSPGQGVPGQFFGPGTRLTVL.

This clone has a single count. This CDR3 is also generated by other DNA sequences in the sample. The chain links TRBV3-1 (or the pseudogene TRBV3-2) to TRBJ2-5; the D is unclear. CDR1 and CDR2 (germline): LGHDT, YNNKEL (reference sequence). There are 13 residues in the CDR3. V dropped 1 base and J dropped 5 bases, with 8 bases sitting between them. The CDR3 coding sequence is TGTGCCAGCAGCCAAGGCGGTGCGGAGACCCAGTACTTC. This encodes CASSQGGAETQYF.

The V and J genes are TRBV6-6 and TRBJ1-6, with 9 bases lining up with TRBD1. V gave up 2 bases and J gave up 10 bases; unmatched junction bases: 3. This CDR3 region has 14 residues. Germline CDR1 reads MNHNY; CDR2 reads SVGAGI (reference sequence). For the CDR3, the DNA is TGTGCCAGCAGTTACGGACAGGGGTACTCACCCCTCCACTTT. Its protein product is CASSYGQGYSPLHF.

As DNA, the CDR3 is TGTGCCAGCAGTGAGGGGATTTCTAGCCGGGGAACTAGCTCCTACGAGCAGTACTTC. Translated, it gives CASSEGISSRGTSSYEQYF. The rearrangement uses TRBV2 and TRBJ2-7; possibly TRBD2 for D (5 bases). V was shortened by 3 bases and J by 0 bases, with 24 bases between the two germline ends. Germline lookup yields CDR1 SNHLY and CDR2 FYNNEI. The CDR3 has 19 residues.

This chain uses TRBV6-5 with TRBJ1-1; 7 nucleotides align to TRBD1. Germline loops: CDR1 MNHEY, CDR2 SVGAGI. The V and J ends lost 7 bases and 0 bases, in that order; junction bases with no gene match: 8. The CDR3 is 15 amino acids. The CDR3 DNA follows: TGTGCCAGCAACTCTGGGACAGATATGAACACTGAAGCTTTCTTT. Translated, it gives CASNSGTDMNTEAFF.

The chain combines TRBV7-6 with TRBJ2-2; 8 bases are shared with TRBD2. Germline V gives CDR1 SGHVS, CDR2 FNYEAQ. This CDR3 is 19 amino acids long. V shed 5 bases, J shed 1 base, and the junction held 15 bases outside the gene matches. The CDR3 spells CASSLRTVRAGGNTGELFF. For the CDR3, the DNA is TGTGCCAGCAGCCTAAGGACGGTCAGGGCGGGAGGGAACACCGGGGAGCTGTTTTTT.

CDR3 amino acids: CASSPVTSGKVNEQFF. CDR3 in DNA: TGCGCCAGCAGCCCCGTGACTAGCGGGAAAGTTAATGAGCAGTTCTTC. The chain employs TRBV5-1 and TRBJ2-1, with TRBD2 matching over 11 bases. The CDR3 totals 16 residues. In germline, CDR1 is SGHRS, CDR2 YFSETQ. J gave up 7 bases and V 4 bases, and 10 bases lay outside the gene matches.

The gene calls are TRBV7-3 and TRBJ1-3; 7 bases are a match to TRBD1. Losses at the gene ends were 3 bases for V and 0 bases for J; bases not matched to a gene: 2. Germline CDR1 is SGHTA and CDR2 is FQGTGA. This CDR3 contains 15 residues. The CDR3 bases are TGTGCCAGCAGCTTGACAGGGCTCTCTGGAAACACCATATATTTT. Protein product: CASSLTGLSGNTIYF.

The genes are TRBV11-2 and TRBJ1-2; TRBD1 agrees at 11 bases. The CDR3 has 14 amino acids. Germline V gives CDR1 SGHAT, CDR2 FQNNGV. Trimming cost V 5 bases and J 7 bases; bases outside gene matches: 6. Written as DNA, the CDR3 is TGTGCCAGCAGCGTCGGACAGGGGGCGTCTGGCTACACCTTC. Translated, it gives CASSVGQGASGYTF.

The chain joins TRBV5-1 to TRBJ1-6, with D uncertain. Germline CDR1 reads SGHRS; CDR2 reads YFSETQ. The CDR3 spans 15 residues. With 2 bases removed from V and 9 bases from J, the gap between germline ends came to 15 bases. The CDR3 region has the DNA TGCGCCAGCAGCTTCCACGGGAGTAGTAGTTCACCCCTCCACTTT. Translating it yields CASSFHGSSSSPLHF. The variable domain in full, completed from reference TRBV5-1 and TRBJ1-6, reads KAGVTQTPRYLIKTRGQQVTLSCSPISGHRSVSWYQQTPGQGLQFLFEYFSETQRNKGNFPGRFSGRQFSNSRSEMNVSTLELGDSALYLCASSFHGSSSSPLHFGNGTRLTVT.

The V gene is TRBV19, the J gene TRBJ2-2, with 8 bases aligning to TRBD2. The CDR3 covers 14 residues. The germline V gene has CDR1 LNHDA and CDR2 SQIVND (reference sequence). J lost 4 bases, V lost 6 bases, and 4 bases had no gene match. The CDR3 nucleotides are TGTGCCAGTAGACCACGGGGGGGCACCGGGGAGCTGTTTTTT. Translated, it gives CASRPRGGTGELFF.

The chain links TRBV6-5 to TRBJ1-1; TRBD1 agrees at 11 bases. The CDR3 sequence is 14 residues long. The trim removed 4 bases at V and 10 bases at J, leaving 8 bases unmatched. Germline V gives CDR1 MNHEY, CDR2 SVGAGI. CDR3 amino acids: CASSFPGQGGGAFF. CDR3 in DNA: TGTGCCAGCAGTTTCCCGGGACAGGGGGGGGGAGCTTTCTTT.

The V gene is TRBV27, the J gene TRBJ1-5; 9 bases fit TRBD1. The V gene end was trimmed by 6 bases and the J gene end by 4 bases; junction bases not matched to a gene: 4. The CDR3 is 14 amino acids. Germline V gene sequence: CDR1 MNHEY, CDR2 SMNVEV (reference sequence). For the CDR3, the DNA is TGTGCCAGCAGAGGGACAGGGTCGAATCAGCCCCAGCATTTT. It translates to CASRGTGSNQPQHF.

The chain has TRBV7-9 and TRBJ1-2, with 11 bases aligning to TRBD1. Germline V gene sequence: CDR1 SEHNR, CDR2 FQNEAQ (reference sequence). The trim removed 7 bases at V and 4 bases at J, leaving 5 bases unmatched. The CDR3 loop spans 14 amino acids. CDR3 DNA sequence: TGTGCCAGCAACCCTGGGACAGGGGGCTATGGCTACACCTTC. It translates to CASNPGTGGYGYTF. The whole variable domain, remainder taken from reference TRBV7-9 and TRBJ1-2, is DTGVSQNPRHKITKRGQNVTFRCDPISEHNRLYWYRQTLGQGPEFLTYFQNEAQLEKSRLLSDRFSAERPKGSFSTLEIQRTEQGDSAMYLCASNPGTGGYGYTFGSGTRLTVV.

The chain recombines TRBV6-1 with TRBJ2-5; D gene uncertain. CDR3 size: 16 residues. The germline V and J ends were trimmed by 4 bases and 0 bases, with 15 bases remaining between them. Germline CDR1 and CDR2: MNHNS and SASEGT. The CDR3 nucleotides are TGTGCCAGCAGTGGATTACTGAACCCGTACCAAGAGACCCAGTACTTC. This codes for CASSGLLNPYQETQYF.

This chain connects TRBV24-1 to TRBJ2-1; no clear D. The V end lost 4 bases, the J end lost 1 base, and 10 bases lay between the germline ends. The CDR3 runs to 15 residues. Looked up from germline, CDR1 is KGHDR and CDR2 is SFDVKD. Here the CDR3 reads CATSESRRSYNEQFF. As DNA, the CDR3 is TGTGCCACCAGTGAGAGTCGTCGATCCTACAATGAGCAGTTCTTC.

In this sample, this clone turned up once. The V and J genes are TRBV11-2 and TRBJ2-3; no firm D call. Germline V lookup: CDR1 SGHAT, CDR2 FQNNGV. Trimming shortened V by 1 base and J by 0 bases, and 11 bases separated the two germline ends. The CDR3 has 16 amino acids. CDR3 DNA: TGTGCCAGCAGCTTAGGCAGGCGAACTAGCACAGATACGCAGTATTTT. As protein: CASSLGRRTSTDTQYF.

The J gene is TRBJ2-2, the V gene TRBV11-2; TRBD2 might be the D (7 bases). V shed 10 bases and J shed 4 bases, with 13 bases lying between them. The CDR3 extends over 13 amino acids. CDR1 is SGHAT, CDR2 FQNNGV, per germline. The CDR3 bases are TGTGCCACCCCGGGGGGCGGCACCGGGGAGCTGTTTTTT. It yields the protein CATPGGGTGELFF.

This clone was recorded only once. The rearrangement joins TRBV5-6 to TRBJ1-6; 7 bases agree with TRBD1. Trimming at V came to 3 bases and at J to 4 bases, leaving 4 bases not matched to a gene. This CDR3 is built from 15 residues. Germline V lookup: CDR1 SGHDT, CDR2 YYEEEE. CDR3 loop: CASSSGTAYNSPLHF. CDR3 nucleotide sequence: TGTGCCAGCAGCTCCGGGACAGCATATAATTCACCCCTCCACTTT.

The chain has TRBV18 and TRBJ2-2; D gene uncertain. V was pared by 2 bases and J by 3 bases, with 13 bases between. Germline lookup yields CDR1 KGHSH and CDR2 LQKENI. The CDR3 sequence is 16 residues long. CDR3 residues: CASSPSVGRYTGELFF. Here the CDR3 DNA reads TGTGCCAGCTCACCATCGGTCGGTCGTTACACCGGGGAGCTGTTTTTT.